This is a list of T cell receptor beta chains from one sample in a study of OX40 agonist ivuxolimab in advanced cancers. This table comes from immunoSEQ multiplex PCR, and its TCRdb copy is limited to in-frame clones, with some not included. The sample shows tens of thousands of clones, over 75% of them seen only once. This material consisted of CD4+ or CD8+ T cells sorted from blood, taken in a trial of the OX40 agonist ivuxolimab. The receptors were gathered from an adult with an advanced solid tumor such as melanoma, head and neck, liver or kidney cancer. CDR3s include the opening cysteine and the closing phenylalanine or tryptophan. The D gene is left open where the match is weak. A clone size is listed for some rows: how often the clone was seen (once, few, many), or a class if it is expanded.

v_call,j_call,d_call,clone_size,cdr3_nt,cdr3_aa
TRBV6-1,TRBJ1-5,-,-,TGTGCCAGCACCTCGACAGGATTCAATCAGCCCCAGCATTTT,CASTSTGFNQPQHF
TRBV5-5,TRBJ2-7,TRBD1,-,TGTGCCAGCACCTTCCCGACAGGGGGTTATGAGCAGTACTTC,CASTFPTGGYEQYF
TRBV11-2,TRBJ2-3,TRBD2,-,TGTGCCAGCAGCTTCATAGCGGGGGGCAGCACAGATACGCAGTATTTT,CASSFIAGGSTDTQYF
TRBV6-6,TRBJ1-3,TRBD1,-,TGTGCCAGTGGAGGGACAGCTGGAAACACCATATATTTT,CASGGTAGNTIYF
TRBV5-1,TRBJ2-3,TRBD1,once,TGCGCCAGCAGCGTCGACAGGGCGACAGATACGCAGTATTTT,CASSVDRATDTQYF
TRBV2,TRBJ2-5,-,-,TGTGCCAGCAGTCAGACTCCGGAGGGGTCCCAGTACTTC,CASSQTPEGSQYF
TRBV5-1,TRBJ2-7,-,few,TGCGCCAGCAGAATAACCCCCCCCTACGAGCAGTACTTC,CASRITPPYEQYF
TRBV5-4,TRBJ2-3,-,-,TGTGCCAGCAGCTCCGGCCCGGTTGGAAATACGCAGTATTTT,CASSSGPVGNTQYF
TRBV5-1,TRBJ2-3,-,-,TGCGCCAGCAGCTTGGTAAGGGGGACCGGGATCCAAGATACGCAGTATTTT,CASSLVRGTGIQDTQYF
TRBV10-1,TRBJ2-6,-,-,TGCGCCAGCAGTGAGTCGGGGACGGGGGCCAACGTCCTGACTTTC,CASSESGTGANVLTF
TRBV5-1,TRBJ1-4,-,-,TGCGCCAGCAGCTTGGCACAGGGCACAACTAATGAAAAACTGTTTTTT,CASSLAQGTTNEKLFF
TRBV5-4,TRBJ2-3,-,-,TGTGCCAGCAGCTTTGGGTCGATCCACACAGATACGCAGTATTTT,CASSFGSIHTDTQYF
TRBV11-2,TRBJ2-7,-,-,TGTGCCAGCAGCTCACTTCGGGACACGACCTACGAGCAGTACTTC,CASSSLRDTTYEQYF
TRBV19,TRBJ1-1,-,-,TGTGCCAGTAGCGAGGGACGGACTGAAGCTTTCTTT,CASSEGRTEAFF
TRBV19,TRBJ1-1,-,once,TGTGCCAGTAGGATATACTTACAGGGAACTGAAGCTTTCTTT,CASRIYLQGTEAFF
TRBV7-2,TRBJ2-1,TRBD2,many,TGTGCCAGCACCCTGACTAGCGGGGGGGAAAATGAGCAGTTCTTC,CASTLTSGGENEQFF
TRBV11-2,TRBJ2-2,-,-,TGTGCCAGCAGCCCGAGGTTCGGGCAAGCGAACACCGGGGAGCTGTTTTTT,CASSPRFGQANTGELFF
TRBV7-2,TRBJ1-3,-,-,TGTGCCAGCAGCGGACCGACGGGAAACACCATATATTTT,CASSGPTGNTIYF
TRBV15,TRBJ1-2,-,-,TGTGCCACCAGCAGAGGGGGAGGGATCTATGGCTACACCTTC,CATSRGGGIYGYTF
TRBV6-1,TRBJ2-1,-,few,TGTGCCAGCAGTGAAGTGTGGAGCTCCTACAATGAGCAGTTCTTC,CASSEVWSSYNEQFF
TRBV9,TRBJ1-5,-,-,TGTGCCAGCAGCGTACGACGGGGTGAGAGCAATCAGCCCCAGCATTTT,CASSVRRGESNQPQHF
TRBV5-1,TRBJ1-3,-,few,TGCGCCAGCAGCTCCCTCAGCTCTGGAAACACCATATATTTT,CASSSLSSGNTIYF
TRBV7-6,TRBJ2-7,TRBD1,-,TGTGCCAGCAGCTTAGAGGGACAGCGACGCTCCTACGAGCAGTACTTC,CASSLEGQRRSYEQYF
TRBV5-1,TRBJ1-5,-,-,TGCGCCAGCAGCTTAGATAATAGCAATCAGCCCCAGCATTTT,CASSLDNSNQPQHF
TRBV19,TRBJ2-5,-,-,TGTGCCAGTAGTAGGGGGCAGTCGGAACAAGAGACCCAGTACTTC,CASSRGQSEQETQYF
TRBV19,TRBJ2-1,TRBD2,-,TGTGCCAGTAGTCTCAGACTAGCGGGGCTATACAATGAGCAGTTCTTC,CASSLRLAGLYNEQFF
TRBV29-1,TRBJ1-3,-,-,TGCAGCGTCTTAAACCGTGGAAACACCATATATTTT,CSVLNRGNTIYF
TRBV7-2,TRBJ1-1,-,-,TGTGCCAGCAGCTTGTCCGACGGAGGGAGCACTGAAGCTTTCTTT,CASSLSDGGSTEAFF
TRBV19,TRBJ2-2,-,-,TGTGCCAGTAGTGTTCTCCGTACCGGGGAGCTGTTTTTT,CASSVLRTGELFF
TRBV5-6,TRBJ2-2,-,-,TGTGCCAGCAGTTATGGACAGACGGGGGAGCTGTTTTTT,CASSYGQTGELFF
TRBV7-9,TRBJ2-5,TRBD2,-,TGTGCCAGCAGCCCGGGACTAGCGGAAGAGACCCAGTACTTC,CASSPGLAEETQYF
TRBV11-2,TRBJ1-6,-,-,TGTGCCAGCAGTCCTAGGAGGACAGCCAATTCACCCCTCCACTTT,CASSPRRTANSPLHF
TRBV5-1,TRBJ2-1,TRBD2,-,TGCGCCAGCAGCTTGGGCGGGGGGGCGAACAATGAGCAGTTCTTC,CASSLGGGANNEQFF
TRBV6-6,TRBJ1-3,-,-,TGTGCCAGCAGTCGAACCTGGGGTGGAAACACCATATATTTT,CASSRTWGGNTIYF
TRBV19,TRBJ2-7,TRBD1,-,TGTGCCAGCGGGACAGGGGGTGACGAGCAGTACTTC,CASGTGGDEQYF
TRBV7-3,TRBJ1-1,-,-,TGTGCCAGCAGCCCCCGGCAGGGGACCACTGAAGCTTTCTTT,CASSPRQGTTEAFF
TRBV29-1,TRBJ2-3,-,-,TGCAGCGTCGGGAGCGGAATTTACACAGATACGCAGTATTTT,CSVGSGIYTDTQYF
TRBV23-1,TRBJ2-5,-,-,TGCGCCAGCAGTCAATGGGGGGGGCGCGAGGAGACCCAGTACTTC,CASSQWGGREETQYF
TRBV4-1,TRBJ1-1,TRBD1,-,TGCGCCAGCAGCCTCCGCCAGGGGCAGGGGTCGGGCGGGACAGGGGCCTTTGTAGCTTTCTTT,CASSLRQGQGSGGTGAFVAFF
TRBV9,TRBJ2-3,-,once,TGTGCCAGCAGCCTCCGCCCCGTGAGCACAGATACGCAGTATTTT,CASSLRPVSTDTQYF
TRBV7-8,TRBJ1-2,-,-,TGTGCCAGCAGCTTAGGATCAGGGTTCAGGAGCTACACCTTC,CASSLGSGFRSYTF
TRBV10-1,TRBJ2-7,-,-,TGCGCCAGCAGTGATCATAGAAACCTACCCTACGAGCAGTACTTC,CASSDHRNLPYEQYF
TRBV4-2,TRBJ2-2,TRBD2,once,TGTGCCAGCAGCCAAGCCCGGGGGGTGGCCGGGGAGCTGTTTTTT,CASSQARGVAGELFF